One sample yielded the 23 T cell receptor beta chains listed below, sequenced in a study of blood T cell repertoires in COVID-19. TCRdb's table, derived via immunoSEQ multiplex PCR, lists solely in-frame clones and lacks some. The sample includes about 49,000 clones, 70% to 90% of them seen just once. Source material: peripheral blood. Receptors originate from a middle-aged man with active COVID-19.

The chain links TRBV30 to TRBJ2-5; D remains ambiguous. CDR1 GTSNPN and CDR2 SVGIG come from the germline V gene (reference sequence). V lost 3 bases and J lost 5, with 13 bases in between. This CDR3 comprises 13 residues. The CDR3 DNA follows: TGTGCCTGGAGCCTGGCGGAGTACGAGACCCAGTACTTC. Protein: CAWSLAEYETQYF.

V and J are TRBV27 and TRBJ1-1, with a weak D call TRBD1 (5 bases). From germline, CDR1 is MNHEY and CDR2 SMNVEV (reference sequence). The CDR3 spans 13 residues. V lost 2 bases, J lost 9 bases, and 13 bases lay in between. CDR3 sequence: CASSLGGFGKAFF. CDR3 coding DNA: TGTGCCAGCAGTTTAGGGGGGTTCGGTAAAGCTTTCTTT.

The genes are TRBV28 and TRBJ1-1; the match to TRBD1 covers 9 bases. Germline V gene sequence: CDR1 MDHEN, CDR2 SYDVKM. J was trimmed by 5 bases and V by 6 bases; bases with no gene match: 7. The CDR3 loop spans 14 amino acids. In DNA, the CDR3 is TGTGCCAGCAGAAAAAACAGGGGGCGTACTGAAGCTTTCTTT. The encoded protein is CASRKNRGRTEAFF.

The chain combines TRBV5-4 with TRBJ2-1; the D gene is possibly TRBD2 (6 bases). The CDR3 extends over 15 amino acids. Trimming removed 4 bases at V and 1 base at J, with 12 bases between. The V gene's germline CDR1 is SGHNT and CDR2 YYREEE (reference sequence). The CDR3 bases are TGTGCCAGCAGCCGAGTGGGGGGATCCTACAATGAGCAGTTCTTC. Protein sequence: CASSRVGGSYNEQFF.

In this sample, this clone turned up once. This chain joins TRBV7-8 and TRBJ2-7; 9 bases map to TRBD1. This CDR3 comprises 15 residues. Germline loops: CDR1 SGHVS, CDR2 FQNEAQ. Losses at the gene ends were 7 bases for V and 1 base for J; bases not matched to a gene: 8. The CDR3 bases are TGTGCCAGCACCTTGGGGGGACAGGGTTCCTACGAGCAGTACTTC. Residues: CASTLGGQGSYEQYF. Together with reference TRBV7-8 and TRBJ2-7, the CDR3 gives the full variable domain: GAGVSQSPRYKVAKRGQDVALRCDPISGHVSLFWYQQALGQGPEFLTYFQNEAQLDKSGLPSDRFFAERPEGSVSTLKIQRTQQEDSAVYLCASTLGGQGSYEQYFGPGTRLTVT.

The chain recombines TRBV15 with TRBJ1-2, with 8 bases aligning to TRBD1. From germline, CDR1 is LNHNV and CDR2 YYDKDF (reference sequence). J was trimmed by 4 bases and V by 1 base; bases with no gene match: 5. CDR3 length: 15 amino acids. CDR3: CATSRGRGLGYGYTF. The CDR3 bases are TGTGCCACCAGCAGAGGCAGGGGGCTCGGCTATGGCTACACCTTC. The full variable domain, its missing parts supplied by reference TRBV15 and TRBJ1-2, is DAMVIQNPRYQVTQFGKPVTLSCSQTLNHNVMYWYQQKSSQAPKLLFHYYDKDFNNEADTPDNFQSRRPNTSFCFLDIRSPGLGDTAMYLCATSRGRGLGYGYTFGSGTRLTVV.

J is TRBJ2-7 and V is TRBV2; 7 positions agree with TRBD1. CDR1 and CDR2 from the germline V gene are SNHLY and FYNNEI. CDR3 length: 13 residues. After removal of 5 bases from V and 7 bases from J, the junction contained 8 bases not matched to a gene. CDR3 amino acids: CASSPGTVYEQYF. In DNA, the CDR3 is TGTGCCAGCAGTCCCGGGACAGTTTATGAGCAGTACTTC.

In its sample, this clone is medium-sized (0.01 to 0.1%). V gene TRBV4-1 combines with J gene TRBJ2-7, with 7 bases matching TRBD1. CDR1 and CDR2 (germline): MGHRA, YSYEKL. The CDR3 runs to 14 residues. Germline trimming cut 4 bases from V and 4 bases from J; bases unmatched to any gene: 7. The CDR3: CASSPRQGEYEQYF. CDR3 coding DNA: TGCGCCAGCAGCCCTCGACAGGGTGAGTACGAGCAGTACTTC.

V and J are TRBV11-2 and TRBJ2-1; 8 positions match TRBD2. Unmatched junction bases numbered 4, after V lost 2 bases and J lost 4 bases. CDR1 SGHAT and CDR2 FQNNGV come from the germline V gene. The CDR3 is 15 residues long. This CDR3 is CASSLRGRSYNEQFF. The CDR3, as DNA: TGTGCCAGCAGCTTACGCGGGAGGTCGTACAATGAGCAGTTCTTC.

The chain recombines TRBV18 with TRBJ2-7, with D perhaps matching TRBD2 (5 bases). Trimming removed 3 bases at V and 3 bases at J, with 15 bases between. This CDR3 has 15 amino acids. CDR1 KGHSH and CDR2 LQKENI come from the germline V gene. The CDR3 loop is CASSPLADLNYEQYF. The CDR3 DNA follows: TGTGCCAGCTCACCGTTGGCGGACTTAAACTACGAGCAGTACTTC.

The J gene is TRBJ1-1, the V gene TRBV28, with 10 bases identical to TRBD1. V lost 6 bases to trimming and J lost 2 bases; unmatched junction nucleotides: 9. The CDR3 has 16 residues. Germline assignment: CDR1 MDHEN and CDR2 SYDVKM. The CDR3 region is CASSGTGAYPNTEAFF. The CDR3 DNA reads TGTGCCAGCAGCGGGACAGGGGCCTATCCTAACACTGAAGCTTTCTTT.

The genes are TRBV5-1 and TRBJ2-1, with TRBD1 matching 8 bases. Germline values: CDR1 SGHRS, CDR2 YFSETQ. This CDR3 contains 14 residues. Trimming removed 2 bases from V and 8 bases from J; junction bases left unmatched: 6. The DNA of the CDR3 is TGCGCCAGCAGCTTAGGACAGGGAGACGATGAGCAGTTCTTC. Amino acids: CASSLGQGDDEQFF.

The CDR3 DNA is TGTGCCCTGCCCTTAGCGGGAGTGAACACCGGGGAGCTGTTTTTT. Its protein is CALPLAGVNTGELFF. The chain employs TRBV7-9 and TRBJ2-2; 9 bases are a match to TRBD2. The CDR3 has 15 amino acids. Germline trimming cut 11 bases from V and 1 base from J; bases unmatched to any gene: 8. The V gene's germline CDR1 is SEHNR and CDR2 FQNEAQ (reference sequence).

The chain joins TRBV21-1 to TRBJ1-1; the D call of TRBD1 is as the table states it, not checked on the DNA. TRBV21-1 is a known pseudogene. This CDR3 has 16 amino acids. The CDR3: CASSHRDRGFGTEAFF. The DNA of the CDR3 is TGTGCCAGCAGCCACCGGGACAGGGGGTTCGGCACTGAAGCTTTCTTT.

This clone was picked up one time. The V and J genes are TRBV9 and TRBJ2-7, with D maybe TRBD2 (6 bases). Trimming removed 0 bases from V and 7 bases from J, with 8 bases in between. Germline V gene data show CDR1 as SGDLS and CDR2 as YYNGEE. CDR3 length: 12 amino acids. CDR3 coding DNA: TGTGCCAGCAGCGTAGTCGCGGGAGAGCAGTACTTC. Translating gives CASSVVAGEQYF.

This chain uses TRBV7-9 with TRBJ1-3; TRBD1 matches 8 bases. The CDR3 has 14 residues. Germline trimming cut 10 bases from V and 2 bases from J; bases unmatched to any gene: 7. Germline assignment: CDR1 SEHNR and CDR2 FQNEAQ (reference sequence). The CDR3 bases are TGTGCCACCAACCCAGGGGGCCCTGGAAACACCATATATTTT. Residues: CATNPGGPGNTIYF.

This chain connects TRBV5-1 to TRBJ2-2; 9 positions match TRBD1. In germline, CDR1 is SGHRS, CDR2 YFSETQ. The CDR3 has 16 residues. After removal of 4 bases from V and 5 bases from J, the junction contained 9 bases not matched to a gene. The CDR3 is CASSHPQGARTGELFF. In nucleotides, the CDR3 is TGCGCCAGCAGCCACCCACAGGGGGCGCGGACCGGGGAGCTGTTTTTT.

This sequence joins TRBV7-9 and TRBJ2-7; maybe TRBD2 (6 bases). The germline V gene has CDR1 SEHNR and CDR2 FQNEAQ (reference sequence). The V gene lost 1 base and the J gene lost 9 bases, with 13 bases spanning the gap. The CDR3 runs to 13 residues. The DNA for the CDR3 is TGTGCCAGCAGCTTAGGGGGGACTCAGGGGCAGTACTTC. Amino acids: CASSLGGTQGQYF.

The rearrangement uses TRBV6-4 and TRBJ2-3; 7 bases are shared with TRBD2. Germline-derived CDR1 and CDR2 are MRHNA and SNTAGT. The CDR3 extends over 17 amino acids. V was pared by 2 bases and J by 2 bases, with 10 bases of the junction left unmatched. In nucleotides, the CDR3 is TGTGCCAGCAGTGACAGGAAAGGGAGGGCCTCCACAGATACGCAGTATTTT. Its protein is CASSDRKGRASTDTQYF.

The rearrangement links TRBV7-2 to TRBJ1-6; 7 bases are shared with TRBD1. Germline lookup yields CDR1 SGHTA and CDR2 FQGNSA. This CDR3 contains 12 residues. Germline trimming cut 6 bases from V and 14 bases from J; bases unmatched to any gene: 7. CDR3 nucleotides: TGTGCCAGCAGTCGTGACAGGGAGGCCCTCCACTTT. Amino acid sequence: CASSRDREALHF.

This chain joins TRBV7-2 and TRBJ2-1, with TRBD2 matching over 10 bases. The trim removed 1 base at V and 8 bases at J, leaving 5 bases unmatched. The CDR3 spans 15 residues. Germline CDR1 is SGHTA and CDR2 is FQGNSA. CDR3 sequence (DNA): TGTGCCAGCAGCTTAGATGCTAGCGGGAGTTATGAGCAGTTCTTC. This codes for CASSLDASGSYEQFF.

V usage is TRBV29-1 and J usage is TRBJ2-3, with 8 positions matching TRBD1. Germline V gene data show CDR1 as SQVTM and CDR2 as ANQGSEA. V was clipped by 7 bases and J by 4 bases; unmatched bases: 7. CDR3 length equals 13 residues. The CDR3 spells CSAQDREADTQYF. Here the CDR3 DNA reads TGCAGCGCCCAGGACAGGGAGGCAGATACGCAGTATTTT.

CDR3: CASKATNYNEQFF. CDR3 bases: TGTGCCAGCAAAGCCACCAACTACAATGAGCAGTTCTTC. The V and J genes are TRBV6-5 and TRBJ2-1; D unresolved. In germline, CDR1 is MNHEY, CDR2 SVGAGI. CDR3 length equals 13 residues. The V gene lost 7 bases and the J gene lost 3 bases, with 10 bases spanning the gap.